This T cell receptor beta chain was documented in a study of T cell responses to AZD1222 COVID-19 vaccine. Notes on the study in general: Nearly half of unique spike-specific TCRs reportedly avoided B.1.351 and B.1.1.7 mutated regions. Without day 14 samples, only post-peak T cell repertoires were studied. Just a handful of AZD1222 recipients were seropositive at baseline. White British ancestry dominated among donors, who included more females, and clonal diversity was possibly underestimated.

Notes on this clone: Antigen: not known.

The CDR3 runs to 15 residues. Trimming stripped 4 bases from V and 2 bases from J, with 15 bases between. CDR1 is GTSNPN and CDR2 is SVGIG in the germline V gene (reference sequence). The table came from immunoSEQ multiplex PCR; TCRdb's copy has only in-frame clones and leaves some out. Among roughly 79,000 clones listed, about 92% were seen once. This specimen consisted of peripheral blood, obtained on day 0 of MenACWY control vaccination. The rearrangement links TRBV30 to TRBJ1-5, with D possibly being TRBD1 (5 bases). The receptor's source is an adult in good health. CDR3 region: CAWKPQGSRNQPQHF. Here the CDR3 DNA reads TGTGCCTGGAAACCCCAGGGCTCTCGCAATCAGCCCCAGCATTTT.